This TCR beta chain was retrieved from a study of T cells in Graves' hyperthyroidism and ophthalmopathy. TCR beta CDR3 regions were amplified from RNA transcripts. RT-PCR in the first round (using the HTBI primer set) targeted the TCR CDR3. TCRdb re-called the multiplex PCR reads through MiXCR, storing one row per CDR3 protein. The sample lists more than 550,000 distinct CDR3 sequences; roughly 17% were seen once. This clonotype was picked up a small number of times. The CDR3 is made up of 12 amino acids. In germline, CDR1 is MDHEN, CDR2 SYDVKM. Trimming left V 6 bases short and J 3 bases short, with 9 bases between.

The receptor was derived from a man aged 50-59 years with Graves' hyperthyroidism. The chain joins TRBV28 to TRBJ2-7, with D hard to call. The source material was blood. The CDR3 DNA reads TGTGCCAGCAGGGACCCACACTACGAGCAGTACTTC. Its protein is CASRDPHYEQYF.